This T cell receptor beta chain was obtained from a study of blood T cell repertoires in COVID-19. CDR1 and CDR2 (germline): SGHTA, FQGNSA. Trimming took 1 base from V and 9 from J; bases not matched to a gene: 8. The CDR3 has 15 residues. The table came from immunoSEQ multiplex PCR; TCRdb's copy has only in-frame clones and leaves some out. The sample has some 150,000 clones, 84% seen once. The rearrangement joins TRBV7-2 to TRBJ2-1; 8 positions match TRBD2. The sequence was collected from a human donor with acute or convalescent COVID-19. The donor label of this sample is uncertain. Sequencing was performed on peripheral blood. CDR3 nucleotides: TGTGCCAGCAGCTTAGACCGGGAGGGCCTAGGTGAGCAGTTCTTC. This encodes CASSLDREGLGEQFF.